This T cell receptor (beta chain) was identified in a study of T cell clones after liver transplantation. Overall study context: Pre-transplant mixed lymphocyte reactions yielded third-party-reactive TCRbeta sequences as comparators for graft-donor-reactive sequences. HCV positivity affected three of eight recipients; the rest lacked autoimmune or viral indications. Study results and limitations: A larger donor-reactive than third-party decline suggested partial antigen-specific deletion. The donor-reactive repertoire was only partly measurable in a couple of subjects, lacking donor cells.

The length of the CDR3 is 15 residues. Germline values: CDR1 MDHEN, CDR2 SYDVKM. The germline V and J ends were trimmed by 3 bases and 4 bases, with 12 bases remaining between them. The repertoire was sequenced with immunoSEQ multiplex PCR; TCRdb's copy has only in-frame clones and lacks some. The sample carries tens of thousands of clones, 90% recorded once. Points on this clone: Its antigen is not identified.

This chain joins TRBV28 and TRBJ1-4, with a tentative D call TRBD1 (5 bases). This specimen consisted of CD4+ T cells from blood, obtained before liver transplant. This clonotype was obtained from a human donor who received a liver transplant. The CDR3 loop is CASSFTGTGNEKLFF. In DNA, the CDR3 is TGTGCCAGCAGTTTCACCGGGACGGGTAATGAAAAACTGTTTTTT.